The table lists the clone carrying this T cell receptor (beta chain) with a count of one. The data were taken from a study of blood T cell repertoires in COVID-19. About the research overall: Material from acute and convalescent COVID-19 was sourced from the United States, Italy and Spain.

The CDR3 contains 16 residues. Germline trimming cut 5 bases from V and 4 bases from J; bases unmatched to any gene: 9. Germline CDR1 LNHDA, CDR2 SQIVND (reference sequence). Only in-frame clones appear in the TCRdb table, and some are missing; sequencing was by immunoSEQ multiplex PCR. The profile shows 150,000 to 180,000 clones, 78% of them singletons. The clonotype comes from a man at least 80 years old with acute or convalescent COVID-19. Sequenced input: peripheral blood. The rearrangement joins TRBV19 to TRBJ1-5; TRBD1 agrees at 9 bases. CDR3 sequence: CASSSSDRGWNQPQHF. The CDR3 DNA reads as TGTGCCAGTAGTTCAAGTGACAGGGGGTGGAATCAGCCCCAGCATTTT.